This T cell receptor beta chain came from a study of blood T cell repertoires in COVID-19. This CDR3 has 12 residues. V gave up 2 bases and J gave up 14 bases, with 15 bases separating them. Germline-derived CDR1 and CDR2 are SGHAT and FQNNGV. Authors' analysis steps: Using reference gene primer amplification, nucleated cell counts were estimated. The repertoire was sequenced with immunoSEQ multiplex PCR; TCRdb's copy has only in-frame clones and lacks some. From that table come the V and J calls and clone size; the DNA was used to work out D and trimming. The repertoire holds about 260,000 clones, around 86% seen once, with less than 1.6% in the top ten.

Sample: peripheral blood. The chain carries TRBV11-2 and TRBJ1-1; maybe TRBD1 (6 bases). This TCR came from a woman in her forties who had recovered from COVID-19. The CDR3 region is CASSLQGGGTFF. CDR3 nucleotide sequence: TGTGCCAGCAGCTTACAGGGAGGGGGTACGTTCTTT.